This T cell receptor (beta chain) was obtained from a study of vaccination and CD4 T cells after COVID-19. The wider study: Diagnosis preceded the drawing of post-COVID samples by a median approximately 96 days (range 35 to 161).

Between the trimmed V and J ends, which lost 1 base and 4 bases, there was a span of 10 bases. The CDR3 has 14 amino acids. Germline CDR1 and CDR2: SEHNR and FQNEAQ (reference sequence). Study observations and caveats: In convalescent patients, a median roughly 84% of post-vaccine SARS-CoV-2-reactive clones appeared only after vaccination. Post-infection sampling omitted early timepoints and covered relatively few convalescent patients.

TCRdb passed the PCR reads through MiXCR, listing each CDR3 protein once. This table holds approximately 20,000 distinct CDR3 sequences, approximately 65% found once. With regard to this clonotype: Its cognate antigen is unknown.

Positive PCR dates ranged from March to December 2020; these dates predated US Alpha, Beta and Delta variants. The sequence came from a human donor who had recovered from COVID-19. The chain recombines TRBV7-9 with TRBJ1-1; TRBD1 is a possible D gene (5 bases). Specimen: CD4+ T cells from blood, collected before SARS-CoV-2 vaccination. CDR3 sequence (DNA): TGTGCCAGCAGCTTAGACCCGGGGGGCACTGAAGCTTTCTTT. Amino acids: CASSLDPGGTEAFF.